This TCR beta chain was sequenced for a study of T cell responses to AZD1222 COVID-19 vaccine. The wider study: Recipients boosted at about 4 weeks or about 12 weeks are pooled. Study-wide findings and caveats: Baseline seropositives among AZD1222 recipients totaled only 5 to 7. With dominance at 160-218 and 743-854, vaccine-associated CD4 TCRs spanned spike.

V lost 3 bases and J 1 base, leaving 9 bases between the germline ends. This CDR3 has 13 amino acids. CDR1 DFQATT and CDR2 SNEGSKA come from the germline V gene (reference sequence). Details on this clone: Its antigen is not identified.

Sequencing used immunoSEQ multiplex PCR; TCRdb keeps in-frame clones, though not all of them. Of 150,000 to 200,000 clones in the sample, roughly 92% are singletons; the top ten hold around 1.3%. The receptor was derived from an adult in good health. The sample here was peripheral blood, taken on day 0 of AZD1222 vaccination. The rearrangement uses TRBV20-1 and TRBJ1-1; D may be TRBD1 (5 bases). The CDR3 sequence is CSASTGPNTEAFF. The CDR3 region has the DNA TGCAGTGCTAGTACAGGCCCGAACACTGAAGCTTTCTTT.